The 22 T cell receptor beta chains reported below all come from one sample, sequenced in a study of post-analysis software for immune sequencing data. Findings and caveats of the study: Higher frequency in patients than in controls was seen for roughly five TRBV segments, with TRBV5-6, TRBV5-1 and TRBV20-1 among them.

Their cognate antigens are unknown. Unique molecular identifiers had been added to the TCR beta cDNA libraries. TCRdb analysed the PCR reads with MiXCR anew, one entry per CDR3 protein. The table lists about 820,000 distinct CDR3 sequences, approximately 53% of them singletons. The sequencing sample was made of blood. The receptors stem from a girl under 18 with multiple sclerosis.

V usage is TRBV7-7 and J usage is TRBJ2-7; TRBD2 matches 9 bases. V shed 0 bases and J 1 base; nucleotides not matched to a gene: 1. Germline V gives CDR1 SSHAT, CDR2 FNYEAQ (reference sequence). This CDR3 contains 15 residues. The CDR3 sequence: CASSLASGGSYEQYF. The CDR3 DNA reads TGTGCCAGCAGCTTAGCTAGCGGGGGTTCCTACGAGCAGTACTTC.

The chain couples TRBV6-1 to TRBJ2-5; 9 positions agree with TRBD2. This CDR3 region has 15 residues. J lost 1 base, V lost 5 bases, and 5 bases had no gene match. Per germline, CDR1 MNHNS and CDR2 SASEGT. The CDR3 region has the DNA TGTGCCAGCAGTACTCTTAGCGGGGGCCAAGAGACCCAGTACTTC. It translates to CASSTLSGGQETQYF.

V gene TRBV4-1 combines with J gene TRBJ2-7; TRBD2 aligns across 8 bases. This CDR3 is 16 amino acids long. The germline CDR1 and CDR2 sequences are MGHRA and YSYEKL. V dropped 1 base and J dropped 2; count of bases not matched to a gene: 7. The chain's CDR3 is CASSQGVGTRAYEQYF. The CDR3 nucleotides are TGCGCCAGCAGCCAAGGAGTAGGGACTAGGGCCTACGAGCAGTACTTC.

This chain connects TRBV5-1 to TRBJ2-1; D gene uncertain. The end of the DNA fits TRBJ2-7 better, so the J call may be wrong. The germline CDR1 and CDR2 sequences are SGHRS and YFSETQ. The CDR3 has 15 residues. As DNA, the CDR3 is TGCGCCAGCAGCTTGGACCGGACCCTCTACAATGAGCAGTACTTC. Translated, it gives CASSLDRTLYNEQYF.

In its sample, this clonotype was seen a few times. The chain is built from TRBV10-3 and TRBJ2-3; TRBD2 aligns across 11 bases. Trimming cost V 4 bases and J 2 bases; bases outside gene matches: 2. The germline V gene has CDR1 ENHRY and CDR2 SYGVKD. The CDR3 runs 15 residues. In DNA form, the CDR3 reads TGTGCCATCAGTGGGACTAGCGGGCACACAGATACGCAGTATTTT. This encodes CAISGTSGHTDTQYF.

This rearrangement joins TRBV27 to TRBJ1-4; the D is unclear. The germline gives CDR1 MNHEY, CDR2 SMNVEV (reference sequence). This CDR3 is built from 15 residues. With 6 bases removed from V and 4 bases from J, the gap between germline ends came to 15 bases. The CDR3 DNA reads as TGTGCCAGCAGCTCAGGCGGACTGCTTAATGAAAAACTGTTTTTT. Protein product: CASSSGGLLNEKLFF.

The J gene is TRBJ1-5, the V gene TRBV6-5; a possible D gene is TRBD1 (5 bases). The V gene's germline CDR1 is MNHEY and CDR2 SVGAGI. V was shortened by 2 bases and J by 3 bases, with 8 bases between the two germline ends. The length of the CDR3 is 14 residues. The CDR3 sequence is CASSYTGDNQPQHF. The CDR3 DNA reads as TGTGCCAGCAGTTACACGGGGGACAATCAGCCCCAGCATTTT.

This clonotype showed up just a few times. The rearrangement uses TRBV6-1 and TRBJ1-2; 10 bases agree with TRBD1. V was pared by 0 bases and J by 5 bases, with 6 bases of the junction left unmatched. The CDR3 has 16 residues. Germline-derived CDR1 and CDR2 are MNHNS and SASEGT. This chain's CDR3 is CASSEAGTGVGYGYTF. DNA of the CDR3: TGTGCCAGCAGTGAAGCCGGGACAGGGGTTGGGTATGGCTACACCTTC.

This sequence joins TRBV5-5 and TRBJ2-3; 8 positions agree with TRBD2. Germline CDR1 and CDR2: SGHKS and YYEKEE (reference sequence). CDR3 length: 15 amino acids. The V segment lost 0 bases and the J segment 7 bases; nucleotides outside the gene matches: 7. The DNA of the CDR3 is TGTGCCAGCAGCTTGGACGGAACGGGAGGGAATACGCAGTATTTT. This codes for CASSLDGTGGNTQYF. The full variable domain, its missing parts supplied by reference TRBV5-5 and TRBJ2-3, is DAGVTQSPTHLIKTRGQQVTLRCSPISGHKSVSWYQQVLGQGPQFIFQYYEKEERGRGNFPDRFSARQFPNYSSELNVNALLLGDSALYLCASSLDGTGGNTQYFGPGTRLTVL.

Here the CDR3 DNA reads TGCGCCAGCAGCCATCCGGGACAGGGCTACGAGCAGTACTTC. It codes for CASSHPGQGYEQYF. This sequence joins TRBV5-1 and TRBJ2-7, with 9 bases aligning to TRBD1. This CDR3 is 14 amino acids long. J was trimmed by 3 bases and V by 4 bases; bases with no gene match: 5. Per the germline V gene, CDR1 is SGHRS and CDR2 is YFSETQ.

The genes are TRBV29-1 and TRBJ2-5, with D possibly matching TRBD1 (7 bases). The CDR3 has 15 amino acids. Deletions cut 4 bases from V and 1 base from J, with 16 bases between. Germline-derived CDR1 and CDR2 are SQVTM and ANQGSEA. The CDR3: CSVAGRQGGQETQYF. The CDR3 DNA is TGCAGCGTTGCTGGTCGCCAGGGGGGCCAAGAGACCCAGTACTTC.

The chain combines TRBV25-1 with TRBJ2-7, with D tentatively TRBD1 or TRBD2 (5 bases each). CDR3 size: 15 residues. CDR1 MGHDK and CDR2 SYGVNS come from the germline V gene. V lost 3 bases, J lost 2 bases, and 14 bases lay in between. CDR3 region: CASSDPGTGPYEQYF. CDR3 DNA sequence: TGTGCCAGCAGTGACCCCGGGACGGGACCCTACGAGCAGTACTTC.

The sample holds a few counts of this clonotype. The rearrangement uses TRBV7-6 and TRBJ2-7; possible D gene TRBD1, 5 bases. Germline values: CDR1 SGHVS, CDR2 FNYEAQ. This CDR3 contains 15 residues. The ends were cut back, 2 bases at V and 1 base at J, with 12 bases in the middle. Here the CDR3 reads CASSLTGTPSYEQYF. The DNA of the CDR3 is TGTGCCAGCAGCTTAACAGGAACCCCATCCTACGAGCAGTACTTC.

The V gene is TRBV18, the J gene TRBJ2-5, with D unresolved. Germline-derived CDR1 and CDR2 are KGHSH and LQKENI. This CDR3 comprises 15 residues. V lost 3 bases and J lost 0, with 11 bases in between. The CDR3: CASSPPLADQETQYF. The CDR3 DNA sequence: TGTGCCAGCTCACCGCCCCTGGCCGACCAAGAGACCCAGTACTTC.

This chain uses TRBV7-9 with TRBJ2-5; the D is unclear. Looked up from germline, CDR1 is SEHNR and CDR2 is FQNEAQ (reference sequence). The CDR3 totals 13 residues. Trimming cost V 1 base and J 3 bases, with 6 bases left between them. The CDR3 nucleotides are TGTGCCAGCAGCTTAGTATCGAAAGAGACCCAGTACTTC. Translation gives CASSLVSKETQYF.

The chain recombines TRBV7-3 with TRBJ2-5; D remains ambiguous. V shed 5 bases and J shed 5 bases, with 18 bases lying between them. This CDR3 has 15 residues. Germline V gives CDR1 SGHTA, CDR2 FQGTGA. The CDR3 loop is CASSLLVYPGETQYF. The CDR3 coding sequence is TGTGCCAGCAGCCTCCTCGTTTATCCCGGGGAGACCCAGTACTTC.

V is TRBV5-1 and J is TRBJ1-1, with D maybe TRBD1 (5 bases). Trimming stripped 0 bases from V and 1 base from J, with 10 bases between. Per germline, CDR1 SGHRS and CDR2 YFSETQ. This CDR3 spans 15 amino acids. This CDR3 is CASSLDRNRNTEAFF. DNA for the CDR3: TGCGCCAGCAGCTTGGACAGGAACCGGAACACTGAAGCTTTCTTT. The whole variable domain, remainder taken from reference TRBV5-1 and TRBJ1-1, is KAGVTQTPRYLIKTRGQQVTLSCSPISGHRSVSWYQQTPGQGLQFLFEYFSETQRNKGNFPGRFSGRQFSNSRSEMNVSTLELGDSALYLCASSLDRNRNTEAFFGQGTRLTVV.

This clonotype occurred a few times. The chain joins TRBV5-1 to TRBJ2-5; D is uncertain. Germline CDR1 reads SGHRS; CDR2 reads YFSETQ. V gave up 0 bases and J gave up 5 bases, with 14 bases separating them. The CDR3 is made up of 15 amino acids. Here the CDR3 reads CASSLDSSAGETQYF. The CDR3 bases are TGCGCCAGCAGCTTGGATTCGTCAGCCGGGGAGACCCAGTACTTC.

J is TRBJ2-5 and V is TRBV5-1, with TRBD1 identical over 7 bases. Unmatched junction bases numbered 10, after V lost 4 bases and J lost 4 bases. Germline V gives CDR1 SGHRS, CDR2 YFSETQ. There are 15 residues in the CDR3. The CDR3 DNA is TGCGCCAGCAGCCTCCTCCAGGGGGTTTTAGAGACCCAGTACTTC. Protein: CASSLLQGVLETQYF.

This clonotype was seen only a few times. CDR3 protein: CATGYDGELFF. The CDR3 DNA is TGTGCCACCGGCTACGACGGGGAGCTGTTTTTT. The V and J genes are TRBV10-3 and TRBJ2-2; D unresolved. CDR1 is ENHRY, CDR2 SYGVKD, per germline. V lost 10 bases and J lost 7, with 10 bases in between. CDR3 length: 11 residues.

This clonotype has only a few counts. J is TRBJ2-5 and V is TRBV29-1; D gene uncertain. The closer fit of TRBJ2-7 to the DNA end suggests the J call may be wrong. Germline V gene data show CDR1 as SQVTM and CDR2 as ANQGSEA. This CDR3 comprises 11 residues. This CDR3 reads CSVEESHEQYF. CDR3 coding DNA: TGCAGCGTTGAAGAGTCCCACGAGCAGTACTTC.

The chain uses TRBV9 and TRBJ1-3; the D gene is possibly TRBD1 (5 bases). Trimming removed 0 bases from V and 0 bases from J, with 10 bases in between. The CDR3 has 16 residues. CDR1 and CDR2 (germline): SGDLS, YYNGEE. CDR3 in amino acids: CASSVGRTISGNTIYF. The CDR3 nucleotides read TGTGCCAGCAGCGTAGGCAGGACAATCTCTGGAAACACCATATATTTT. The entire variable domain, with the rest obtained from reference TRBV9 and TRBJ1-3, is as follows: DSGVTQTPKHLITATGQRVTLRCSPRSGDLSVYWYQQSLDQGLQFLIQYYNGEERAKGNILERFSAQQFPDLHSELNLSSLELGDSALYFCASSVGRTISGNTIYFGEGSWLTVV.